The clone carrying this T cell receptor beta chain was seen many times. Its matching antigen is unknown. A single record per CDR3 protein comes from TCRdb applying MiXCR to the 5' RACE reads. This table has some 32,000 distinct CDR3 sequences, approximately 5.4% appearing once. The data derive from a study of early T cells in non-severe SARS-CoV-2 infection. The CDR3 has 14 residues. CDR1 is MDHEN and CDR2 is SYDVKM in the germline V gene. Trimming pared 4 bases from V and 4 bases from J, leaving 8 bases between. General study findings and limits: A preference for anti-spike CD8 responses marked VDJdb matching, which missed private and CD4 specificities.

Input material: whole blood. The J gene is TRBJ2-6, the V gene TRBV28, with unresolved D. The receptor was derived from an adult who was a healthcare worker with PCR-confirmed SARS-CoV-2 infection or an uninfected control (not recorded which). This chain's CDR3 is CASSSPGGANVLTF. Written as DNA, the CDR3 is TGTGCCAGCAGTTCCCCGGGCGGGGCCAACGTCCTGACTTTC.